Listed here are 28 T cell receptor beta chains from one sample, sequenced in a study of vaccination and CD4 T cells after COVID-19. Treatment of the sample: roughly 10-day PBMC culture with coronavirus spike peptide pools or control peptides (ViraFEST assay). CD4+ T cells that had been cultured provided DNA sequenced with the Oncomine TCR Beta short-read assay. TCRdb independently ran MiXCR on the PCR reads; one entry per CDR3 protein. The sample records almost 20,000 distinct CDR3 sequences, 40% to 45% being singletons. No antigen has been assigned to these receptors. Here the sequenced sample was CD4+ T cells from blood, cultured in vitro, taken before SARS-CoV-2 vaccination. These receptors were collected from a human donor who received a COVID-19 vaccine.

CDR3 nucleotides: TGTGCCAGCAGCCGGCGGACTAGCGGGGGGGCCGGTGTGAGAGAGACCCAGTACTTC. Protein product: CASSRRTSGGAGVRETQYF. The V call is TRBV6-1, the J call TRBJ2-5, with TRBD2 identical over 15 bases. The ends lost 6 bases at V and 4 bases at J; junction bases unmatched: 15. Germline lookup yields CDR1 MNHNS and CDR2 SASEGT. There are 19 residues in the CDR3.

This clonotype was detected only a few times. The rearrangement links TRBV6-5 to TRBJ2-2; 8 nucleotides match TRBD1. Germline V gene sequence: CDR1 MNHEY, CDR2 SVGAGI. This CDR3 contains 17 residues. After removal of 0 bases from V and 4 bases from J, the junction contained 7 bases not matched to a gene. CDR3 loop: CASSYSWSGGLTGELFF. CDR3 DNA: TGTGCCAGCAGTTACTCGTGGTCAGGGGGCCTCACCGGGGAGCTGTTTTTT.

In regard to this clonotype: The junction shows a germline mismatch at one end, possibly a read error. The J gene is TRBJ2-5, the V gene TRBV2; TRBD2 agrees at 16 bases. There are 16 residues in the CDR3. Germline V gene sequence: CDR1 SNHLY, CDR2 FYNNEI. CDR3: CASIRGLAGGAETQHF. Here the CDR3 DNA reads TGTGCCAGCATCAGGGGACTAGCGGGGGGGGCAGAGACCCAGCACTTC.

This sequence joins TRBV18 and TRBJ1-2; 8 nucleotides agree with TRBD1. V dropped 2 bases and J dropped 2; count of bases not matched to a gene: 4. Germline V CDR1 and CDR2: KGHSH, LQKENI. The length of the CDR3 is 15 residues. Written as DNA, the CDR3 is TGTGCCAGCTCACCAGGTCAGGGGGCGAACTATGGCTACACCTTC. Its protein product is CASSPGQGANYGYTF.

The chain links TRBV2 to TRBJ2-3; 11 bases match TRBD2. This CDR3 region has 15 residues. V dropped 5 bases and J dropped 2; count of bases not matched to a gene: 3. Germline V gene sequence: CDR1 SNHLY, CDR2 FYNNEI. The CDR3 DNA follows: TGTGCCAGCAGTTTACTAGCGGGGGCCACAGATACGCAGTATTTT. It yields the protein CASSLLAGATDTQYF.

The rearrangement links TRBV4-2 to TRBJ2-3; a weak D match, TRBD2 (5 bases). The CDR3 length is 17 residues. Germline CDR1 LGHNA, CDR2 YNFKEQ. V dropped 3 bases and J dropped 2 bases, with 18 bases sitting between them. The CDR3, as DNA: TGTGCCAGCAGCCATCCTAGTCGGGGTAGGGCCACAGATACGCAGTATTTT. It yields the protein CASSHPSRGRATDTQYF.

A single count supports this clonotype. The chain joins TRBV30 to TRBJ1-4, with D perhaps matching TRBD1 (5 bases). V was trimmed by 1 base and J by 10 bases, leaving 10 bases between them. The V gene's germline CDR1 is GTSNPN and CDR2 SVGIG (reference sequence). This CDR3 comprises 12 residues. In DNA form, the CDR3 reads TGTGCCTGGAGTGGGACAAGAGGAAAACTGTTTTTT. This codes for CAWSGTRGKLFF.

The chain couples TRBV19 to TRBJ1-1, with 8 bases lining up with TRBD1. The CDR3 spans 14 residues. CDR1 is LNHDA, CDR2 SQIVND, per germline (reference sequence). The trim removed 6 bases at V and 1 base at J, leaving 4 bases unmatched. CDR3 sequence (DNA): TGTGCCAGTAGCGACAGGGGAACGAACACTGAAGCTTTCTTT. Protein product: CASSDRGTNTEAFF.

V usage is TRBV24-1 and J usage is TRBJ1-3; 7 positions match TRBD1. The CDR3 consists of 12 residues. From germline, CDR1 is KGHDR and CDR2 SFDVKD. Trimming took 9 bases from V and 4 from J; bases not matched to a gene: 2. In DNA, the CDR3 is TGTGCCACCTCGGACAGGGGAAACACCATATATTTT. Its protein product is CATSDRGNTIYF.

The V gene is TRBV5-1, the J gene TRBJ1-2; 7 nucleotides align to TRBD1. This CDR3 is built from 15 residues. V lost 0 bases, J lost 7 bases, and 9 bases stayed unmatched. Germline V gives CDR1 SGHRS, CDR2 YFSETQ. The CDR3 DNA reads TGCGCCAGCAGCTTGGATCTGGAGGGGGCTCGTGGCTACACCTTC. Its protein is CASSLDLEGARGYTF.

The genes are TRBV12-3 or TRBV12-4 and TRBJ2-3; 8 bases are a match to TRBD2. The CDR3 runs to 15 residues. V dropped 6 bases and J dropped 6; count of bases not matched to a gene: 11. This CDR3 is CASRQRRGGGDTQYF. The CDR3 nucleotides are TGTGCCAGCAGACAAAGGCGGGGCGGGGGGGATACGCAGTATTTT.

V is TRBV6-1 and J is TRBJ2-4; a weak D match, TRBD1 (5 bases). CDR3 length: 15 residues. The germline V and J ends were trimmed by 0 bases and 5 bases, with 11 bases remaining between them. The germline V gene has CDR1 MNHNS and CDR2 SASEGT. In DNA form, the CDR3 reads TGTGCCAGCAGTGAAGCGTCCGACAGCCAAAACATTCAGTACTTC. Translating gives CASSEASDSQNIQYF.

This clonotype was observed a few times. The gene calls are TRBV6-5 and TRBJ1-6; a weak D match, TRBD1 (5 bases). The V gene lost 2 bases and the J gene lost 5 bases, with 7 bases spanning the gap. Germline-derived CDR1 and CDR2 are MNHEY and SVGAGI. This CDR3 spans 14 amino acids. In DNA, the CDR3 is TGTGCCAGCAGTTACGGACAAGATAATTCACCCCTCCACTTT. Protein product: CASSYGQDNSPLHF.

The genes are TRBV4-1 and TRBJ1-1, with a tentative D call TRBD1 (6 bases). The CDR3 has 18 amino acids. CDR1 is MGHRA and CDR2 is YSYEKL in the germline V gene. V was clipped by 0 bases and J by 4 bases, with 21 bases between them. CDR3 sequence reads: CASSQDWRNQEGGTEAFF. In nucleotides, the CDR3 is TGCGCCAGCAGCCAAGATTGGAGGAACCAGGAGGGGGGCACTGAAGCTTTCTTT.

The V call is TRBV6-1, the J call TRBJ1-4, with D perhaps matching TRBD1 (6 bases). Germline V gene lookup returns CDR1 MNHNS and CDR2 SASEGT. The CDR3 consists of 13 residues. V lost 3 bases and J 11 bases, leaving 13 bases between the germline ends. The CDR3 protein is CASSDGRDRKLFF. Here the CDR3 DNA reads TGTGCCAGCAGTGACGGCCGAGACAGGAAACTGTTTTTT.

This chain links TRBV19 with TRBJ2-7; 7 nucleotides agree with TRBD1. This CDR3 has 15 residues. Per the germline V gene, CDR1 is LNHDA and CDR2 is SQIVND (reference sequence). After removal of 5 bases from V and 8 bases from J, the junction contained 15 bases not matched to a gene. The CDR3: CASSPGQAVSIQQYF. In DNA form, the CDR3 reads TGTGCCAGTAGTCCTGGACAGGCAGTTTCTATCCAGCAGTACTTC.

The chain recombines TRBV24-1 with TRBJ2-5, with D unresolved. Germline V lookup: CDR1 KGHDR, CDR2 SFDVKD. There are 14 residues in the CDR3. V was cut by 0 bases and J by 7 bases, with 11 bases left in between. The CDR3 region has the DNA TGTGCCACCAGTGATTTGAGTCAGAGAGGGACCCAGTACTTC. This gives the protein CATSDLSQRGTQYF.

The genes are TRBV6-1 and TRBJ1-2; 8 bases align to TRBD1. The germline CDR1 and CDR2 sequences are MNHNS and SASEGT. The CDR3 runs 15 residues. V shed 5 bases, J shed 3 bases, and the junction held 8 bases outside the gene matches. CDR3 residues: CASSPKTGDDYGYTF. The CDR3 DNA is TGTGCCAGCAGTCCCAAGACAGGGGATGACTATGGCTACACCTTC.

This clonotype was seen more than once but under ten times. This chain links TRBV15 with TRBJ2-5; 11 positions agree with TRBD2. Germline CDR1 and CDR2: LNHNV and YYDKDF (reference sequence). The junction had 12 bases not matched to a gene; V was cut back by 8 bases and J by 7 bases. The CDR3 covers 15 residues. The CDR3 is CATQETSGVRGTQYF. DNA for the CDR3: TGTGCCACCCAGGAGACTAGCGGGGTTAGGGGGACCCAGTACTTC.

The CDR3 DNA follows: TGTGCCAGCAGCCCGGGACAGGGAGCTGGAAACACCATATATTTT. Translating gives CASSPGQGAGNTIYF. J is TRBJ1-3 and V is TRBV7-9; 9 bases align to TRBD1. Germline trimming cut 5 bases from V and 2 bases from J; bases unmatched to any gene: 4. Germline CDR1 and CDR2: SEHNR and FQNEAQ (reference sequence). The CDR3 has 15 amino acids.

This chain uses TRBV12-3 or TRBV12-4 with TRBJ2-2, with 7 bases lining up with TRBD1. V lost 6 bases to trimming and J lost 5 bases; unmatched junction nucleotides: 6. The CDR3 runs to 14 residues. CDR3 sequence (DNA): TGTGCCAGCAGAACAGGGGATGGGACCGGGGAGCTGTTTTTT. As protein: CASRTGDGTGELFF.

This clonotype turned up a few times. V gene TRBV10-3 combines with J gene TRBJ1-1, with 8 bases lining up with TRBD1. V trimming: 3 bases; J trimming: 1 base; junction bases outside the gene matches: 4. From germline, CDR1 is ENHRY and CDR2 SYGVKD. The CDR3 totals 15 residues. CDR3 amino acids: CAISDSDRGNTEAFF. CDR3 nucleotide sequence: TGTGCCATCAGTGATAGCGACAGGGGGAACACTGAAGCTTTCTTT.

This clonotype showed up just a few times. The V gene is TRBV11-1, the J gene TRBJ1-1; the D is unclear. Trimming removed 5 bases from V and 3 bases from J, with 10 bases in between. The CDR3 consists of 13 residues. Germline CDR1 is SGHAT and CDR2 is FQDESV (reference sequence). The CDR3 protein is CASSPRRDTEAFF. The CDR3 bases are TGTGCCAGCAGCCCGAGGCGGGACACTGAAGCTTTCTTT. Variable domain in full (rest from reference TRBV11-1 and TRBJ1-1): EAEVAQSPRYKITEKSQAVAFWCDPISGHATLYWYRQILGQGPELLVQFQDESVVDDSQLPKDRFSAERLKGVDSTLKIQPAELGDSAMYLCASSPRRDTEAFFGQGTRLTVV.

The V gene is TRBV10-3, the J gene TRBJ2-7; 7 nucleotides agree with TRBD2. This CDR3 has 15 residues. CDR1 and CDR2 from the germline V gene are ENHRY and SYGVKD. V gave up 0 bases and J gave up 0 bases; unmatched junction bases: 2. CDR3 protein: CAISESGRDSYEQYF. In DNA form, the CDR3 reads TGTGCCATCAGTGAGTCGGGGAGGGACTCCTACGAGCAGTACTTC.

The CDR3 is CSARDQGQGSYGYTF. The CDR3 bases are TGCAGTGCTAGAGATCAAGGACAGGGCAGCTATGGCTACACCTTC. The rearrangement joins TRBV20-1 to TRBJ1-2; 8 bases map to TRBD1. V dropped 0 bases and J dropped 4; count of bases not matched to a gene: 7. There are 15 residues in the CDR3. From germline, CDR1 is DFQATT and CDR2 SNEGSKA (reference sequence).

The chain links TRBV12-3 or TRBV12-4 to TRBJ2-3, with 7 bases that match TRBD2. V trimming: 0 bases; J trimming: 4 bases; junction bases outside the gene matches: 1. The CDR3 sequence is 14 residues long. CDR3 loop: CASSLAGGADTQYF. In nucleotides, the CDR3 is TGTGCCAGCAGTTTAGCGGGGGGGGCAGATACGCAGTATTTT.

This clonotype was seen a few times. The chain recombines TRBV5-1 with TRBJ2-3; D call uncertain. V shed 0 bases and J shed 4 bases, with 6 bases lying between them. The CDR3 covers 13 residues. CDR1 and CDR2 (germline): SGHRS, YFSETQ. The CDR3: CASSLGHADTQYF. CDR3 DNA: TGCGCCAGCAGCTTGGGGCACGCAGATACGCAGTATTTT. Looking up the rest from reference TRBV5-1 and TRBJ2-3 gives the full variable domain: KAGVTQTPRYLIKTRGQQVTLSCSPISGHRSVSWYQQTPGQGLQFLFEYFSETQRNKGNFPGRFSGRQFSNSRSEMNVSTLELGDSALYLCASSLGHADTQYFGPGTRLTVL.

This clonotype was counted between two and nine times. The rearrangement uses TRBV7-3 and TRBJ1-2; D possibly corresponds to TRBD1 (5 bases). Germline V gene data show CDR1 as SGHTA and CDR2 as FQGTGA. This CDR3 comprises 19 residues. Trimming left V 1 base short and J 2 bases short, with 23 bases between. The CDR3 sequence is CASSLNVPGGRKLNYGYTF. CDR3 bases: TGTGCCAGCAGCTTAAACGTGCCGGGGGGACGTAAATTAAACTATGGCTACACCTTC.